The TCR beta chain under discussion was sequenced for a study of cytomegalovirus exposure and HLA in healthy donors. With V trimmed by 4 bases and J by 4 bases, 8 bases remained unmatched. The CDR3 runs to 16 residues. Per the germline V gene, CDR1 is LGHNA and CDR2 is YSLEER. Generated by immunoSEQ multiplex PCR, the TCRdb table keeps only in-frame clones and is missing some. The data contain roughly 65,000 clones, 91% of them seen just once; the ten biggest clones take up 3.1%. This sequence joins TRBV4-3 and TRBJ2-1, with 9 bases matching TRBD2. The sample consisted of PBMCs. The source of this sequence is a man aged 18 to 30 in good health and CMV-seronegative. The CDR3 nucleotides are TGCGCCAGCAGCCGACAACTAGCGGGCGTATACAATGAGCAGTTCTTC. Its translation: CASSRQLAGVYNEQFF.